This T cell receptor (beta chain) is from a study of cytomegalovirus exposure and HLA in healthy donors. General observations from the study: According to a later analysis, most TCR beta chains associated with CMV appeared HLA-restricted. In an earlier analysis, about 87% or about 30%: the productive usage of most TCR beta V segments. Most TCRs appeared rarely, but some public TCRs recurred in many donors. Excluded: some indistinguishable V segments such as TRBV6-2 and TRBV6-3.

This PCR relied on a set of 60 Vbeta primers and 13 Jbeta primers. Profiling relied on immunoSEQ multiplex PCR, and the TCRdb table lists in-frame clones only, not all of them. Of hundreds of thousands of clones listed, roughly 70% are singletons. Notes on this clone: Its antigen remains unidentified.

Germline CDR1 is SNHLY and CDR2 is FYNNEI. The CDR3 length is 16 residues. Deletions cut 5 bases from V and 4 bases from J, with 20 bases between. This receptor was taken from a woman aged 30 to 39 in good health and CMV-seronegative. The chain recombines TRBV2 with TRBJ1-2, with D tentatively TRBD1 (5 bases). The sequenced material came from PBMCs. CDR3 nucleotide sequence: TGTGCCAGCAGTCGAAACTTTGGACAAGCCGCCTATGGCTACACCTTC. This codes for CASSRNFGQAAYGYTF. Variable domain in full (rest from reference TRBV2 and TRBJ1-2): EPEVTQTPSHQVTQMGQEVILRCVPISNHLYFYWYRQILGQKVEFLVSFYNNEISEKSEIFDDQFSVERPDGSNFTLKIRSTKLEDSAMYFCASSRNFGQAAYGYTFGSGTRLTVV.